These 18 T cell receptor beta chains share one sample of origin, sequenced in a study of Graves' ophthalmopathy and Graves' hyperthyroidism. Amplified TCR beta CDR3 regions were obtained using RNA transcripts as template. In the first round, RT-PCR was carried out with HTBI primers, and a multiplex PCR formed the second round. TCRdb re-analysed the multiplex PCR reads in MiXCR, keeping a single row per CDR3 protein. The data hold 170,000 or so distinct CDR3 sequences, with 37% observed a single time. The specimen sequenced was peripheral blood. These receptors came from a middle-aged woman with Graves' ophthalmopathy.

This clonotype was seen ten or more times. The CDR3 region is CASSMGIRPSSYEQYF. DNA of the CDR3: TGTGCCAGTAGTATGGGGATCCGCCCGAGCTCCTACGAGCAGTACTTC. The chain joins TRBV19 to TRBJ2-7; the D is unclear. The CDR3 contains 16 residues. V lost 3 bases, J lost 0 bases, and 15 bases lay in between. Germline CDR1 LNHDA, CDR2 SQIVND (reference sequence).

The V gene is TRBV12-3 or TRBV12-4, the J gene TRBJ2-5; D is perhaps TRBD2 (5 bases). V lost 5 bases, J lost 6 bases, and 16 bases lay in between. The CDR3 sequence is 14 residues long. The CDR3 loop is CASSHPGGSQTQYF. In nucleotides, the CDR3 is TGTGCCAGCAGTCACCCCGGTGGGAGCCAGACCCAGTACTTC.

This clonotype was seen ten or more times. J is TRBJ1-5 and V is TRBV19, with unresolved D. The CDR3 totals 14 residues. The V and J ends lost 5 bases and 0 bases respectively, with 8 bases between them. Germline CDR1 and CDR2: LNHDA and SQIVND (reference sequence). CDR3 sequence (DNA): TGTGCCAGTAGTGGAGAGACTAGCAATCAGCCCCAGCATTTT. Translating gives CASSGETSNQPQHF.

The chain recombines TRBV12-3 or TRBV12-4 with TRBJ1-1; D may be TRBD1 (5 bases). This CDR3 has 15 amino acids. Trimming pared 1 base from V and 0 bases from J, leaving 9 bases between. The CDR3 DNA reads TGTGCCAGCAGTTTAGAAGGGGCAGTGAACACTGAAGCTTTCTTT. It specifies CASSLEGAVNTEAFF.

The genes are TRBV12-3 or TRBV12-4 and TRBJ1-1, with D unresolved. The length of the CDR3 is 15 residues. V lost 1 base and J 3 bases, leaving 12 bases between the germline ends. The DNA for the CDR3 is TGTGCCAGCAGTTTAGGAACATTATCGTACACTGAAGCTTTCTTT. Translated, it gives CASSLGTLSYTEAFF.

Ten or more counts support this clonotype. This chain uses TRBV9 with TRBJ2-7, with 9 bases lining up with TRBD2. The CDR3 spans 17 residues. Germline CDR1 is SGDLS and CDR2 is YYNGEE. Germline trimming cut 0 bases from V and 3 bases from J; bases unmatched to any gene: 10. The CDR3 region is CASSVDSSGSSFYEQYF. The CDR3, as DNA: TGTGCCAGCAGCGTAGATAGTAGCGGGAGTTCCTTCTACGAGCAGTACTTC.

This clonotype was detected many times. The chain recombines TRBV20-1 with TRBJ2-7, with D possibly called TRBD1 or TRBD2 (5 bases each). V lost 6 bases, J lost 5 bases, and 14 bases lay in between. Per germline, CDR1 DFQATT and CDR2 SNEGSKA (reference sequence). This CDR3 has 12 amino acids. CDR3 in amino acids: CSAAGRVDEQYF. In DNA, the CDR3 is TGCAGTGCGGCGGGCAGGGTGGACGAGCAGTACTTC.

This clonotype was counted many times. This chain joins TRBV28 and TRBJ2-1; TRBD2 matches 8 bases. Germline lookup yields CDR1 MDHEN and CDR2 SYDVKM. The CDR3 is 16 residues long. J lost 4 bases, V lost 7 bases, and 12 bases had no gene match. The CDR3 DNA sequence: TGTGCCAGCACTATGGGAGGGACTAGAGATTACAATGAGCAGTTCTTC. Its translation is CASTMGGTRDYNEQFF.

CDR3 DNA: TGTGCCAGCGCTAGCGGGGAGGCGGAGACCCAGTACTTC. Residues: CASASGEAETQYF. The chain recombines TRBV6-1 with TRBJ2-5; 9 bases fit TRBD2. The CDR3 contains 13 residues. Germline lookup yields CDR1 MNHNS and CDR2 SASEGT. The V segment lost 8 bases and the J segment 5 bases; nucleotides outside the gene matches: 6.

This clonotype came up many times. The rearrangement links TRBV27 to TRBJ1-1; D is unresolved. CDR1 is MNHEY, CDR2 SMNVEV, per germline (reference sequence). Trimming took off 7 bases at V and 1 base at J, with 16 bases between the two ends. The CDR3 contains 15 residues. The DNA for the CDR3 is TGTGCCAGCACCCGGTCGCGGGGTCCGAACACTGAAGCTTTCTTT. Protein sequence: CASTRSRGPNTEAFF.

Many counts were recorded for this clonotype. This chain joins TRBV6-5 and TRBJ2-7, with 10 bases identical to TRBD1. Per the germline V gene, CDR1 is MNHEY and CDR2 is SVGAGI. The V segment lost 7 bases and the J segment 2 bases; nucleotides outside the gene matches: 5. The CDR3 has 14 residues. CDR3 protein: CASIGTGAPYEQYF. The DNA for the CDR3 is TGTGCCAGCATCGGGACAGGGGCCCCCTACGAGCAGTACTTC.

This clonotype was counted at least ten times. J is TRBJ2-5 and V is TRBV28; D gene uncertain. The CDR3 consists of 13 residues. The V end lost 2 bases, the J end lost 2 bases, and 6 bases lay between the germline ends. Germline-derived CDR1 and CDR2 are MDHEN and SYDVKM. The CDR3 bases are TGTGCCAGCAGTTTAGTGGCACAAGAGACCCAGTACTTC. The encoded protein is CASSLVAQETQYF.

This clonotype appeared many times. This rearrangement joins TRBV29-1 to TRBJ1-1; maybe TRBD1 (5 bases). This CDR3 contains 13 residues. The germline V gene encodes CDR1 SQVTM and CDR2 ANQGSEA. V was shortened by 6 bases and J by 0 bases, with 11 bases between the two germline ends. The CDR3: CSVTGRLNTEAFF. Written as DNA, the CDR3 is TGCAGCGTGACGGGACGGCTGAACACTGAAGCTTTCTTT.

The V gene is TRBV10-3, the J gene TRBJ1-6; the match to TRBD1 covers 11 bases. Germline values: CDR1 ENHRY, CDR2 SYGVKD. This CDR3 has 17 residues. The J segment lost 7 bases and the V segment lost 4 bases, leaving 9 bases of the junction unmatched. CDR3 bases: TGTGCCATCAGTGTCTCCGGGACAGGGGGAGGAAATTCACCCCTCCACTTT. Protein: CAISVSGTGGGNSPLHF.

This clonotype was found many times. The CDR3 does not close with the conserved phenylalanine or tryptophan, likely indicating a read error. The chain joins TRBV27 to TRBJ1-1, with unresolved D. Trimming stripped 2 bases from V and 5 bases from J, with 15 bases between. The CDR3 runs to 15 residues. Germline V gene data show CDR1 as MNHEY and CDR2 as SMNVEV (reference sequence). The CDR3 DNA is TGTGCCAGCAGTTTAAGTTTGATATCTGGGACTGAAGCTTTCTCT. It is translated as CASSLSLISGTEAFS.

The chain links TRBV2 to TRBJ2-2; D perhaps matches TRBD2 (7 bases). Looked up from germline, CDR1 is SNHLY and CDR2 is FYNNEI. V was clipped by 4 bases and J by 5 bases, with 14 bases between them. This CDR3 is built from 15 residues. The CDR3 here is CASSGGGAWTGELFF. CDR3 sequence (DNA): TGTGCCAGCAGTGGTGGGGGGGCCTGGACCGGGGAGCTGTTTTTT.

In this sample, this clonotype turned up many times. The V gene is TRBV28, the J gene TRBJ2-5, with D unclear. The CDR3 totals 13 residues. Trimming shortened V by 4 bases and J by 2 bases, and 8 bases separated the two germline ends. CDR1 MDHEN and CDR2 SYDVKM come from the germline V gene. The CDR3 here is CASSSPTQETQYF. CDR3 nucleotide sequence: TGTGCCAGCAGTTCCCCGACGCAAGAGACCCAGTACTTC.

V and J are TRBV15 and TRBJ1-1; D might be TRBD1 (5 bases). Germline CDR1 LNHNV, CDR2 YYDKDF (reference sequence). V lost 3 bases, J lost 10 bases, and 18 bases lay in between. CDR3 length: 14 amino acids. The CDR3 loop is CATSRKGVQVRAFF. CDR3 sequence (DNA): TGTGCCACCAGCAGGAAGGGAGTACAGGTCAGAGCTTTCTTT.